These 23 T cell receptor beta chains share one sample of origin, sequenced in a study of cytomegalovirus exposure and HLA in healthy donors. The PCR ran on 60 Vbeta and 13 Jbeta primers. Here immunoSEQ multiplex PCR was the method, and the copy in TCRdb shows in-frame clones only, minus some. The sample lists 110,000 to 150,000 clones; more than 70% were seen once. Source material: PBMCs. The receptors here all came from a woman aged 50 to 60 in good health and CMV-seronegative.

The count of this clone is one. This chain links TRBV7-8 with TRBJ1-5; 9 bases are shared with TRBD1. After removal of 5 bases from V and 1 base from J, the junction contained 12 bases not matched to a gene. This CDR3 is 18 amino acids long. Germline V gene lookup returns CDR1 SGHVS and CDR2 FQNEAQ. The CDR3 DNA sequence: TGTGCCAGCAGCCTTGGACAGGGGAGTCTTATAAGCAATCAGCCCCAGCATTTT. This sequence encodes CASSLGQGSLISNQPQHF.

The chain links TRBV6-6 to TRBJ1-1, with D unclear. In germline, CDR1 is MNHNY, CDR2 SVGAGI (reference sequence). The ends were cut back, 2 bases at V and 4 bases at J, with 8 bases in the middle. This CDR3 spans 13 amino acids. CDR3 DNA sequence: TGTGCCAGCAGTTACCACGAGAGCACTGAAGCTTTCTTT. This gives the protein CASSYHESTEAFF.

This chain connects TRBV15 to TRBJ2-6; 8 positions match TRBD1. V trimming: 0 bases; J trimming: 4 bases; junction bases outside the gene matches: 8. From germline, CDR1 is LNHNV and CDR2 YYDKDF (reference sequence). The CDR3 spans 18 residues. The CDR3 bases are TGTGCCACCAGCAGAGACCAGGGGGCGTTCTCCGGGGCCAACGTCCTGACTTTC. Translation gives CATSRDQGAFSGANVLTF.

CDR3 in amino acids: CASSPLGRLNTEAFF. CDR3 coding DNA: TGTGCCAGCAGCCCATTGGGGAGGTTGAACACTGAAGCTTTCTTT. The chain has TRBV9 and TRBJ1-1; no firm D call. Per germline, CDR1 SGDLS and CDR2 YYNGEE. This CDR3 has 15 amino acids. V was cut by 4 bases and J by 0 bases, with 13 bases left in between.

This clone was counted a few times. The chain combines TRBV10-3 with TRBJ2-3; 8 bases are a match to TRBD1. The CDR3 covers 14 residues. The germline V gene has CDR1 ENHRY and CDR2 SYGVKD. J gave up 4 bases and V 4 bases, and 4 bases lay outside the gene matches. In nucleotides, the CDR3 is TGTGCCATCAGTGGAAAGGACAGGGCAGATACGCAGTATTTT. This translates into CAISGKDRADTQYF.

This chain connects TRBV29-1 to TRBJ2-7, with D perhaps TRBD2 (5 bases). V lost 0 bases and J 3 bases, leaving 15 bases between the germline ends. Germline CDR1 and CDR2: SQVTM and ANQGSEA. The CDR3 has 15 amino acids. Written as DNA, the CDR3 is TGCAGCGTTGAAGAGGGTCGGGGAAAGATCTACGAGCAGTACTTC. Its protein product is CSVEEGRGKIYEQYF.

This clone was counted between two and nine times. The chain couples TRBV5-1 to TRBJ1-5; TRBD1 is a possible D gene (5 bases). The CDR3 has 14 amino acids. Per germline, CDR1 SGHRS and CDR2 YFSETQ. Trimming removed 2 bases from V and 3 bases from J, with 9 bases in between. This CDR3 is CASSFGGLNQPQHF. DNA for the CDR3: TGCGCCAGCAGCTTCGGGGGACTCAATCAGCCCCAGCATTTT.

The chain links TRBV5-1 to TRBJ1-2, with 7 bases matching TRBD1. V shed 4 bases and J 5 bases; nucleotides not matched to a gene: 8. The CDR3 has 14 residues. Germline loops: CDR1 SGHRS, CDR2 YFSETQ. DNA for the CDR3: TGCGCCAGCAGCAGGACAGGTCCGGGGTATGGCTACACCTTC. Translating it yields CASSRTGPGYGYTF.

The chain uses TRBV10-1 and TRBJ1-5; D gene uncertain. Germline values: CDR1 WNHNN, CDR2 SYGVQD (reference sequence). V was clipped by 2 bases and J by 8 bases, with 13 bases between them. CDR3 length: 14 residues. CDR3 loop: CASSENRPGEPQHF. CDR3 DNA: TGCGCCAGCAGTGAGAATCGACCCGGGGAGCCCCAGCATTTT.

The chain has TRBV5-1 and TRBJ2-2; tentative D call: TRBD1 (5 bases). The CDR3 sequence is 17 residues long. CDR1 SGHRS and CDR2 YFSETQ come from the germline V gene. Trimming left V 0 bases short and J 4 bases short, with 16 bases between. The CDR3 loop reads CASSLAQGLVSTGELFF. CDR3 in DNA: TGCGCCAGCAGCTTGGCGCAGGGCCTTGTGAGCACCGGGGAGCTGTTTTTT.

The chain couples TRBV7-6 to TRBJ2-1, with 12 bases aligning to TRBD2. The CDR3 runs to 15 residues. V gave up 5 bases and J gave up 7 bases; unmatched junction bases: 6. Germline assignment: CDR1 SGHVS and CDR2 FNYEAQ. The CDR3 protein is CASSLSTSGGNEQFF. In nucleotides, the CDR3 is TGTGCCAGCAGCCTTAGCACTAGCGGGGGGAATGAGCAGTTCTTC.

This chain's CDR3 is CASSRGQGFVNTEAFF. CDR3 coding DNA: TGTGCCAGCAGCCGAGGACAGGGGTTTGTGAACACTGAAGCTTTCTTT. V usage is TRBV28 and J usage is TRBJ1-1; 9 nucleotides line up with TRBD1. CDR3 length equals 16 residues. V lost 6 bases to trimming and J lost 0 bases; unmatched junction nucleotides: 8. From germline, CDR1 is MDHEN and CDR2 SYDVKM.

This chain joins TRBV4-3 and TRBJ2-2; tentative D call: TRBD1 (5 bases). Per the germline V gene, CDR1 is LGHNA and CDR2 is YSLEER. The CDR3 loop spans 15 amino acids. Trimming took 3 bases from V and 4 from J, leaving 12 bases between them. The CDR3 bases are TGCGCCAGCAGCCAGTTTCGACAGAGCACCGGGGAGCTGTTTTTT. This codes for CASSQFRQSTGELFF.

The V and J genes are TRBV7-3 and TRBJ2-3; 7 bases agree with TRBD2. The germline V gene encodes CDR1 SGHTA and CDR2 FQGTGA. Trimming cost V 2 bases and J 3 bases; bases outside gene matches: 5. The CDR3 runs 15 residues. The CDR3 loop reads CASSLEAGRTDTQYF. The CDR3, as DNA: TGTGCCAGCAGCTTAGAAGCGGGGCGTACAGATACGCAGTATTTT.

This chain uses TRBV4-1 with TRBJ2-2, with 10 bases matching TRBD1. The germline V gene has CDR1 MGHRA and CDR2 YSYEKL. The CDR3 sequence is 16 residues long. V was clipped by 2 bases and J by 5 bases; unmatched bases: 5. In DNA form, the CDR3 reads TGCGCCAGCAGCCAACTCGACAGGGGGCAGACCGGGGAGCTGTTTTTT. Residues: CASSQLDRGQTGELFF.

This chain links TRBV7-9 with TRBJ1-2; unclear D gene. This CDR3 region has 12 residues. CDR1 and CDR2 (germline): SEHNR, FQNEAQ (reference sequence). The CDR3 sequence is CGISLANYGYTF. DNA for the CDR3: TGTGGAATTTCGTTAGCTAACTATGGCTACACCTTC.

This clone was seen only a few times. The chain recombines TRBV11-2 with TRBJ2-1, with 8 bases matching TRBD1. The CDR3 has 14 residues. The V gene's germline CDR1 is SGHAT and CDR2 FQNNGV. J lost 6 bases, V lost 3 bases, and 4 bases had no gene match. In DNA, the CDR3 is TGTGCCAGCAGCTTCGACAGGGGAAGCAATGAGCAGTTCTTC. This codes for CASSFDRGSNEQFF. The full variable domain, with the rest looked up from reference TRBV11-2 and TRBJ2-1, is EAGVAQSPRYKIIEKRQSVAFWCNPISGHATLYWYQQILGQGPKLLIQFQNNGVVDDSQLPKDRFSAERLKGVDSTLKIQPAKLEDSAVYLCASSFDRGSNEQFFGPGTRLTVL.

This clone was picked up one time. This chain uses TRBV7-6 with TRBJ2-5; 12 bases map to TRBD2. After removal of 6 bases from V and 9 bases from J, the junction contained 11 bases not matched to a gene. The length of the CDR3 is 15 residues. Germline lookup yields CDR1 SGHVS and CDR2 FNYEAQ. The CDR3 DNA follows: TGTGCCAGCAGGCAAACTAGCGGGGGGACCGGGGCCCAGTACTTC. This gives the protein CASRQTSGGTGAQYF.

This clone was picked up one time. The gene calls are TRBV18 and TRBJ2-3; D not certain. This CDR3 comprises 15 residues. Looked up from germline, CDR1 is KGHSH and CDR2 is LQKENI. V shed 2 bases and J shed 3 bases, with 12 bases lying between them. The CDR3, as DNA: TGTGCCAGCTCACCAACCGCAGGAACGACAGATACGCAGTATTTT. Protein product: CASSPTAGTTDTQYF. Together with reference TRBV18 and TRBJ2-3, the CDR3 gives the full variable domain: NAGVMQNPRHLVRRRGQEARLRCSPMKGHSHVYWYRQLPEEGLKFMVYLQKENIIDESGMPKERFSAEFPKEGPSILRIQQVVRGDSAAYFCASSPTAGTTDTQYFGPGTRLTVL.

This chain joins TRBV27 and TRBJ1-4; weak D call: TRBD1 (5 bases). This CDR3 is 20 amino acids long. The V gene's germline CDR1 is MNHEY and CDR2 SMNVEV (reference sequence). V was cut by 3 bases and J by 5 bases, with 28 bases left in between. This CDR3 reads CASSFPPRTFPQSLNEKLFF. CDR3 in DNA: TGTGCCAGCAGTTTTCCCCCCCGGACATTCCCCCAGTCCTTAAATGAAAAACTGTTTTTT.

For the CDR3, the DNA is TGTGCCACCAGCAGAGATAGGGGGGGGGTAGAATCACCCCTCCACTTT. It is translated as CATSRDRGGVESPLHF. J is TRBJ1-6 and V is TRBV15, with D possibly TRBD1 on 6 matching bases. The germline V gene has CDR1 LNHNV and CDR2 YYDKDF (reference sequence). CDR3 length: 16 amino acids. Trimming took 0 bases from V and 10 from J, leaving 16 bases between them.

The rearrangement links TRBV2 to TRBJ1-1; D is uncertain. The CDR3 runs to 13 residues. V lost 6 bases, J lost 1 base, and 9 bases lay in between. Germline V CDR1 and CDR2: SNHLY, FYNNEI. The CDR3 DNA reads TGTGCCAGCAGGGCGGCAGAGAACACTGAAGCTTTCTTT. As protein: CASRAAENTEAFF.

V usage is TRBV29-1 and J usage is TRBJ2-7; a possible D gene is TRBD2 (5 bases). CDR1 and CDR2 (germline): SQVTM, ANQGSEA. With 4 bases removed from V and 3 bases from J, the gap between germline ends came to 16 bases. The CDR3 spans 14 residues. The DNA of the CDR3 is TGCAGCGTTGGGCTTGAGGGAAGGCACTACGAGCAGTACTTC. It is translated as CSVGLEGRHYEQYF.